This T cell receptor beta chain was documented in a study of cytomegalovirus exposure and HLA in healthy donors. Study-level findings and limits: TRBV6-2, TRBV6-3 and some other V segments were excluded as indistinguishable. There were about 160 TCR beta chains listed as cytomegalovirus-associated. Versus the approximately 670-donor mean, an Asian-associated ancestry cluster reportedly showed fewer N-insertions in a later analysis. TCR beta chain V- and J-gene trimming was linked, in a later analysis, to a missense variant in DCLRE1C.

PCR primers comprised 60 Vbeta and 13 Jbeta primers. The protocol was immunoSEQ multiplex PCR, while the TCRdb copy is restricted to in-frame clones and leaves out a portion. The sample contains 90,000 to 150,000 clones, 82% of which appear only once. With V trimmed by 2 bases and J by 1 base, 0 bases remained unmatched. The CDR3 spans 14 residues. Germline V gene data show CDR1 as SGDLS and CDR2 as YYNGEE. A remark on this clone: What it recognizes is unknown. Other DNA sequences of this sample code for an identical CDR3.

This chain uses TRBV9 with TRBJ1-1; TRBD1 agrees at 9 bases. The material sequenced was PBMCs. This TCR came from a young woman in good health and CMV-seronegative. CDR3 residues: CASSVGQGNTEAFF. The CDR3 nucleotides are TGTGCCAGCAGCGTGGGACAGGGGAACACTGAAGCTTTCTTT. Looking up the rest from reference TRBV9 and TRBJ1-1 gives the full variable domain: DSGVTQTPKHLITATGQRVTLRCSPRSGDLSVYWYQQSLDQGLQFLIQYYNGEERAKGNILERFSAQQFPDLHSELNLSSLELGDSALYFCASSVGQGNTEAFFGQGTRLTVV.